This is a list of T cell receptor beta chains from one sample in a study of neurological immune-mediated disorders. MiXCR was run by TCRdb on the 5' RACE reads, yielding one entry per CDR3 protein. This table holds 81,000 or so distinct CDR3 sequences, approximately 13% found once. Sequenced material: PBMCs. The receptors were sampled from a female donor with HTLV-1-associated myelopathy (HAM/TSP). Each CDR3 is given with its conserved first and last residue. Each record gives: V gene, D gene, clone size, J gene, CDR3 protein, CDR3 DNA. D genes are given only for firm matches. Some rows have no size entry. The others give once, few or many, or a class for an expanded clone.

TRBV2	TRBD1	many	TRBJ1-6	CASSVGAGGNSPLHF	TGTGCCAGCAGTGTTGGGGCAGGGGGCAATTCACCCCTCCACTTT
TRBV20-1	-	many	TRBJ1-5	CSASTQEIRGQPQHF	TGCAGTGCTAGTACCCAGGAGATCCGGGGTCAGCCCCAGCATTTT
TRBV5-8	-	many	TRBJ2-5	CASSLAGWRQETQYF	TGTGCCAGCAGCTTGGCTGGGTGGAGGCAAGAGACCCAGTACTTC
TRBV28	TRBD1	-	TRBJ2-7	CASSILRDSKNF	TGTGCCAGCAGTATCCTCCGGGACAGCAAGAACTTC
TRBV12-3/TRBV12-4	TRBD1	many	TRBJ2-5	CASSQDREYQETQYF	TGTGCCAGCAGCCAGGACAGGGAATACCAAGAGACCCAGTACTTC
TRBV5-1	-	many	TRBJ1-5	CASSLSPNQPQHF	TGCGCCAGCAGCTTGTCACCTAATCAGCCCCAGCATTTT
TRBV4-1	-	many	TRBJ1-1	CASSLAMGTEAFF	TGCGCCAGCAGCCTTGCGATGGGCACTGAAGCTTTCTTT
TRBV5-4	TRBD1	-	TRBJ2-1	CASSFTRTGDYDEQFF	TGTGCCAGCAGCTTTACCAGGACAGGGGATTACGATGAGCAGTTCTTC
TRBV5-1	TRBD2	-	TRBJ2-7	CASGGLAGGIDNYAYNEQYF	TGCGCCAGCGGGGGACTAGCGGGGGGCATCGATAATTACGCGTACAATGAGCAGTACTTC
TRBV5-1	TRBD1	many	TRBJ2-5	CASSLTGAQETQYF	TGCGCCAGCAGCCTAACAGGGGCCCAAGAGACCCAGTACTTC
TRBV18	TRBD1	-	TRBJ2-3	CASSPGQGSDTQYF	TGTGCCAGCTCACCGGGACAGGGCTCAGATACGCAGTATTTT
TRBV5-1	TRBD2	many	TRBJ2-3	CASSSRTSDSTDTQYF	TGCGCCAGCAGCTCCCGGACTAGCGATTCCACAGATACGCAGTATTTT